This TCR beta chain was obtained from a study of HIV-infected children after antiretroviral therapy interruption. Study-level background: Most children had recorded EBV and CMV exposure. Whole-study results and caveats: Naive CD4+ CDR3 sharing between time points fell after interruption began. Sorted CD45RA+ naive cells might include minor non-naive CD45RA+ cells. Naive CD4+ Gini coefficient rose by interruption end, suggesting clonal expansion.

Unmatched junction bases numbered 4, after V lost 5 bases and J lost 7 bases. Germline V lookup: CDR1 MNHEY, CDR2 SMNVEV (reference sequence). The CDR3 spans 12 residues. Documented treatment: PENTA 11 planned treatment interruption arm or continuous ART arm. The TCR library was built from RNA with a 3' RACE protocol and unique molecular identifiers. TCRdb reprocessed the 3' RACE reads with MiXCR, giving one entry per CDR3 protein. Altogether about 46,000 distinct CDR3 sequences are present, around 4.7% being singletons, with the ten largest covering roughly 0.7%. The sample holds many counts of this clonotype. Its antigen remains unidentified.

This chain connects TRBV27 to TRBJ1-2; 7 nucleotides line up with TRBD1. This material consisted of CD45RA+ CD4+ T cells from PBMCs, pooled from several time points, taken from a donor given antiretroviral therapy, either interrupted or continuous. Subset specified: naive CD4+ CD45RA+ CD45RO- T cells. This receptor was taken from a pool of human donors with HIV. CDR3 DNA sequence: TGTGCCAGCAGTAGCCGGGACAGTGGCTACACCTTC. It codes for CASSSRDSGYTF.